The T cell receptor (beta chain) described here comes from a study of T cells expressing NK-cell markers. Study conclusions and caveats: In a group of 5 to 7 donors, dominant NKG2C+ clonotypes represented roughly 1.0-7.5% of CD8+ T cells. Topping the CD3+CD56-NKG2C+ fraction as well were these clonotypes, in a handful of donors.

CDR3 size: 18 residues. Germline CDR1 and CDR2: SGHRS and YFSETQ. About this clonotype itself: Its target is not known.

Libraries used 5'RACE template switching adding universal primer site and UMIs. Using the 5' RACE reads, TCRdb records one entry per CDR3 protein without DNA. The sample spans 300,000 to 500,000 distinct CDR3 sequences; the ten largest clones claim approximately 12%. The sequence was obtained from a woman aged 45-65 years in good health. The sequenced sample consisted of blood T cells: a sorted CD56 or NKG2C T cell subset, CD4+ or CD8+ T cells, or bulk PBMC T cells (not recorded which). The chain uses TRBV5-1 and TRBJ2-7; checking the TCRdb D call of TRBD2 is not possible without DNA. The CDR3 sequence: CASSLAGMELAGGLEQYF.